The 11 T cell receptor beta chains reported below all come from one sample, sequenced in a study of shared clonotypes between healthy human individuals. Libraries were prepared by immunoSEQ multiplex PCR; TCRdb keeps only in-frame clonotypes and omits some of them. Of roughly 2.2 million clones in the sample, more than 85% were seen once. Sequencing input: naive CD4+ T cells from PBMCs. Sample subset: CD45RA+ positively selected. These receptors all come from a man aged 18 to 29 in good health. Some clones in this sample may be carry-over from other donors' samples.

The rearrangement uses TRBV6-5 and TRBJ2-7, with a possible D match to TRBD1 (5 bases). This CDR3 spans 15 amino acids. Between the trimmed V and J ends, which lost 0 bases and 6 bases, there was a span of 15 bases. Per germline, CDR1 MNHEY and CDR2 SVGAGI. The CDR3: CASSYSRQGRGEQYF. In DNA, the CDR3 is TGTGCCAGCAGTTACTCAAGGCAGGGCCGCGGCGAGCAGTACTTC.

V and J are TRBV5-1 and TRBJ1-1; D is undetermined. Trimming took off 1 base at V and 7 bases at J, with 11 bases between the two ends. This CDR3 is 13 amino acids long. Germline V gene lookup returns CDR1 SGHRS and CDR2 YFSETQ. The CDR3 protein is CASSLSVAGEAFF. Here the CDR3 DNA reads TGCGCCAGCAGCTTGAGTGTAGCGGGTGAAGCTTTCTTT.

A single count supports this clone. Other DNA variants within this sample encode the same CDR3. The chain links TRBV18 to TRBJ2-5, with unresolved D. Trimming took off 0 bases at V and 2 bases at J, with 1 base between the two ends. The CDR3 loop spans 12 amino acids. In germline, CDR1 is KGHSH, CDR2 LQKENI. CDR3 protein: CASSPPQETQYF. The CDR3 nucleotides are TGTGCCAGCTCACCACCACAAGAGACCCAGTACTTC.

The V and J genes are TRBV9 and TRBJ2-3, with D possibly matching TRBD1 (6 bases). Looked up from germline, CDR1 is SGDLS and CDR2 is YYNGEE. V lost 0 bases and J 2 bases, leaving 10 bases between the germline ends. The CDR3 has 15 residues. The CDR3 nucleotides are TGTGCCAGCAGCGTAGGACAGGTGGCCACAGATACGCAGTATTTT. Translated, it gives CASSVGQVATDTQYF.

In regard to this clone: A junction end diverges from the germline sequence, so it may reflect a read error. The rearrangement joins TRBV2 to TRBJ2-2, with D maybe TRBD2 (5 bases). This CDR3 spans 17 amino acids. The germline V gene has CDR1 SNHLY and CDR2 FYNNEI. CDR3 in DNA: TGTGCCAGCATTGAAGGGCCAGGAGCGGCCAACACCGGGGAGCTGTTTTTT. Protein: CASIEGPGAANTGELFF.

The chain couples TRBV5-1 to TRBJ2-2, with TRBD1 identical over 7 bases. This CDR3 has 18 residues. Trimming took 9 bases from V and 3 from J; bases not matched to a gene: 20. Germline-derived CDR1 and CDR2 are SGHRS and YFSETQ. The CDR3 region has the DNA TGCGCCACCAGTCCCGTTGACAGGGTCCAGAGTCACACCGGGGAGCTGTTTTTT. Its translation is CATSPVDRVQSHTGELFF.

The chain links TRBV28 to TRBJ2-1; a possible D gene is TRBD1 (6 bases). The CDR3 spans 12 residues. Germline loops: CDR1 MDHEN, CDR2 SYDVKM. V was cut by 5 bases and J by 15 bases, with 17 bases left in between. CDR3: CASSTEYRVPFF. CDR3 in DNA: TGTGCCAGCAGTACCGAGTACAGGGTGCCGTTCTTC.

The chain has TRBV6-1 and TRBJ2-5, with 8 positions matching TRBD2. In germline, CDR1 is MNHNS, CDR2 SASEGT. Germline trimming cut 4 bases from V and 11 bases from J; bases unmatched to any gene: 3. The CDR3 is made up of 11 amino acids. The CDR3 here is CASSVRGVQYF. CDR3 nucleotide sequence: TGTGCCAGCAGTGTGCGGGGGGTGCAGTACTTC.

This clone was picked up one time. Other nucleotide sequences from this sample produce the same CDR3. The rearrangement uses TRBV5-1 and TRBJ2-2; 7 bases are shared with TRBD2. The V gene's germline CDR1 is SGHRS and CDR2 YFSETQ. CDR3 length: 16 amino acids. The J segment lost 2 bases and the V segment lost 3 bases, leaving 7 bases of the junction unmatched. The CDR3 spells CASSSEGGLNTGELFF. CDR3 in DNA: TGCGCCAGCAGCTCGGAGGGAGGGCTCAACACCGGGGAGCTGTTTTTT. Combining the CDR3 with reference TRBV5-1 and TRBJ2-2 gives the whole variable domain KAGVTQTPRYLIKTRGQQVTLSCSPISGHRSVSWYQQTPGQGLQFLFEYFSETQRNKGNFPGRFSGRQFSNSRSEMNVSTLELGDSALYLCASSSEGGLNTGELFFGEGSRLTVL.

Worth noting for this clone: Other nucleotide sequences from this sample produce the same CDR3. This CDR3 is CASSLGGGRADTQYF. CDR3 DNA sequence: TGTGCCAGCAGTTTAGGTGGGGGGAGAGCAGATACGCAGTATTTT. V gene TRBV28 combines with J gene TRBJ2-3; D is perhaps TRBD2 (6 bases). V lost 2 bases to trimming and J lost 4 bases, with 13 bases between them. CDR1 MDHEN and CDR2 SYDVKM come from the germline V gene. The CDR3 is 15 residues long.

The chain carries TRBV4-2 and TRBJ1-2; a possible D gene is TRBD1 (5 bases). The V and J ends lost 3 bases and 4 bases respectively, with 15 bases between them. Germline V gene lookup returns CDR1 LGHNA and CDR2 YNFKEQ. This CDR3 contains 15 residues. The CDR3 DNA is TGTGCCAGCAGCCAGGAACCGGGGACCATCTATGGCTACACCTTC. It specifies CASSQEPGTIYGYTF.